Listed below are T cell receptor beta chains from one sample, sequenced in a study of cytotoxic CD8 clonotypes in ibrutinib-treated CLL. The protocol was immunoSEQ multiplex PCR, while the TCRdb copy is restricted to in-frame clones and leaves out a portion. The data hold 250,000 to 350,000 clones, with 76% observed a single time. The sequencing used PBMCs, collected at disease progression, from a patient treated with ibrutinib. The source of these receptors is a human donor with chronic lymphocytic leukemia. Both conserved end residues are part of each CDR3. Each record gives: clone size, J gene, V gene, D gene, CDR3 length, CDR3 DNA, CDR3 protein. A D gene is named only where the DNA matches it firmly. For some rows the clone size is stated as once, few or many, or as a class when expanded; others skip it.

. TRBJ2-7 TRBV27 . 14 TGTGCCAGCAGTTTAGGGTCAGGGTCCTACGAGCAGTACTTC CASSLGSGSYEQYF
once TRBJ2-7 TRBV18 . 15 TGTGCCAGCTCTCCTTCCCAGGGGACCTCCTACGAGCAGTACTTC CASSPSQGTSYEQYF
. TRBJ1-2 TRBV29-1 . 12 TGCAGCGTTGAGTCCCGGCGAGATGGCTACACCTTC CSVESRRDGYTF
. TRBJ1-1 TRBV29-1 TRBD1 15 TGCAGCGCTGTGGGGGCGACAGGGTTTGACACTGAAGCTTTCTTT CSAVGATGFDTEAFF
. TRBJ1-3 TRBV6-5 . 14 TGTGCCAGCAGCCAGGACCGTCGGGGAAACACCATATATTTT CASSQDRRGNTIYF
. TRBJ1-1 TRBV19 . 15 TGTGCCAGTAGTGTACTGAGGGTGAGGGTCACTGAAGCTTTCTTT CASSVLRVRVTEAFF
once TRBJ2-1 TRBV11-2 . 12 TGTGCCAGCAGCCAGATTTACAATGAGCAGTTCTTC CASSQIYNEQFF
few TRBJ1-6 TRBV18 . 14 TGTGCCAGCTCACCAGGACAGAATAATTCACCCCTCCACTTT CASSPGQNNSPLHF
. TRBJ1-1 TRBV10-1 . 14 TGCGCCAGCAGTGAAACAGGGTCCCCTAGGGGAGCTTTCTTT CASSETGSPRGAFF
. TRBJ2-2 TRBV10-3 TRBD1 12 TGTGCCATACGACAGGGCGGCGGGGAGCTGTTTTTT CAIRQGGGELFF
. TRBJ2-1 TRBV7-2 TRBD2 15 TGTGCCAGCAGCTTTAGCGGGAGGGAGATCGGCGTGCAGTTCTTC CASSFSGREIGVQFF
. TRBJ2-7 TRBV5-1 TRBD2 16 TGCGCCAGCAGCTTGTTGGCGGGGGGGGCGAAGTACGAGCAGTACTTC CASSLLAGGAKYEQYF
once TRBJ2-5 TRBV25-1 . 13 TGTGCCAGCAGCGGGACATCCAAAGAGACCCAGTACTTC CASSGTSKETQYF